The sequence of this T cell receptor (beta chain) was determined in a study of blood T cell repertoires in COVID-19. Study at large: T cells, B-cell-depleted T cells, or PBMCs provided the cDNA or gDNA that served as material.

Patients of the Seattle cohort, enrolled during active infection, were followed longitudinally. In the original analysis: Reference gene primer amplification gave estimated nucleated cell counts. Profiled with immunoSEQ multiplex PCR; TCRdb holds only in-frame clones, not every one. V, J and clone size were drawn from that table, and D and trimming were deduced from the DNA. The sample has about 180,000 clones, roughly three quarters seen once. The sequence came from a woman older than 75 with COVID-19, enrolled during active disease. The specimen was peripheral blood.

CDR3 nucleotide sequence: TGTGCCAGCACCAGGGAGGACTATGGCTACACCTTC. Residues: CASTREDYGYTF. The chain links TRBV6-6 to TRBJ1-2; D perhaps matches TRBD1 (5 bases). Germline V gives CDR1 MNHNY, CDR2 SVGAGI (reference sequence). V was clipped by 7 bases and J by 3 bases, with 9 bases between them. The CDR3 length is 12 residues.